The TCR beta chain under discussion was sequenced for a study of blood T cells in healthy people across ages. Extraction of total RNA produced a minimum of 6 micrograms from each sample. From germline, CDR1 is SGDLS and CDR2 YYNGEE. There are 16 residues in the CDR3. V lost 4 bases and J lost 5, with 20 bases in between. Remarks on this clonotype: No antigen is known for it.

Study-wide results and limits: CMV status of donors was unknown, possibly confounding expanded clonotype changes.

A sample-barcoded 5' primer and a J-beta primer mix were used in a second PCR of about 6 to 11 cycles. TCRdb redid the calling of the 5' RACE reads with MiXCR, one entry per CDR3 protein. The sample lists about 1.6 million distinct CDR3 sequences; roughly 30% were seen once. J is TRBJ2-3 and V is TRBV9; the D is unclear. Sequencing was performed on blood. The sequence came from a woman younger than 45 in good health. CDR3 sequence reads: CASSSRGWDYIDTQYF. The CDR3 DNA reads as TGTGCCAGCAGCTCCCGCGGTTGGGATTACATAGATACGCAGTATTTT. Full variable domain (missing parts from reference TRBV9 and TRBJ2-3): DSGVTQTPKHLITATGQRVTLRCSPRSGDLSVYWYQQSLDQGLQFLIQYYNGEERAKGNILERFSAQQFPDLHSELNLSSLELGDSALYFCASSSRGWDYIDTQYFGPGTRLTVL.